Below, 26 T cell receptor beta chains from the same sample are listed, as sequenced in a study of T cells after yellow fever vaccination (dated by TCRdb to the late 2010s). Reading the label with the study, this specimen's treatment or condition is: live attenuated yellow fever vaccine strain. The method was 5' RACE. TCRdb lists the instrument as Illumina NovaSeq 6000. Through fastp at Q25 and MiXCR, TCRdb rebuilt clones from the public reads, retaining in-frame beta chains. Each CDR3 protein appears once, grouped with its most common genes and DNA. The sample includes 340,000 or so distinct CDR3 sequences, with approximately 12% observed a single time. The ten largest clones take up roughly 3% of the sample. This material consisted of CD4+ T cells sorted from PBMCs, taken 15 days after the yellow fever booster vaccination. The receptors shown here come from a man between 18 and 29 years old who received the YFV17D yellow fever vaccine.

The table lists this clonotype with a few counts. The V and J genes are TRBV5-1 and TRBJ2-5; 8 bases are a match to TRBD2. Germline CDR1 is SGHRS and CDR2 is YFSETQ. After removal of 4 bases from V and 1 base from J, the junction contained 6 bases not matched to a gene. The CDR3 spans 15 residues. Here the CDR3 DNA reads TGCGCCAGCAGCACATCACTAGCGGTCCAAGAGACCCAGTACTTC. Its translation is CASSTSLAVQETQYF.

J is TRBJ1-6 and V is TRBV28; no definite D call. Germline V CDR1 and CDR2: MDHEN, SYDVKM. The CDR3 totals 13 residues. V was clipped by 4 bases and J by 11 bases, with 12 bases between them. For the CDR3, the DNA is TGTGCCAGCAGTTCCGAGTTTATGACACCCCTCCACTTT. Amino acids: CASSSEFMTPLHF.

This clonotype was counted only a few times. The chain uses TRBV5-1 and TRBJ1-4; D is unclear. Germline lookup yields CDR1 SGHRS and CDR2 YFSETQ. The CDR3 extends over 16 amino acids. V was clipped by 2 bases and J by 3 bases, with 14 bases between them. Here the CDR3 reads CASSFMAQASNEKLFF. Written as DNA, the CDR3 is TGCGCCAGCAGCTTTATGGCCCAGGCGTCTAATGAAAAACTGTTTTTT.

This chain links TRBV6-5 with TRBJ1-3; possibly TRBD1 for D (6 bases). The germline gives CDR1 MNHEY, CDR2 SVGAGI. The CDR3 extends over 14 amino acids. Trimming stripped 5 bases from V and 4 bases from J, with 12 bases between. CDR3 residues: CASSQQGSGNTIYF. DNA of the CDR3: TGTGCCAGCAGTCAGCAGGGGTCCGGAAACACCATATATTTT.

This clonotype was counted at least ten times. The chain joins TRBV5-4 to TRBJ2-3, with 7 bases that match TRBD1. The J segment lost 0 bases and the V segment lost 2 bases, leaving 0 bases of the junction unmatched. Per germline, CDR1 SGHNT and CDR2 YYREEE (reference sequence). The CDR3 is 14 residues long. The CDR3 spells CASSLQGSTDTQYF. DNA for the CDR3: TGTGCCAGCAGCTTACAGGGGAGCACAGATACGCAGTATTTT.

This clonotype has more than one count but fewer than ten. The chain couples TRBV15 to TRBJ2-2, with TRBD1 matching over 7 bases. The CDR3 length is 14 residues. CDR1 LNHNV and CDR2 YYDKDF come from the germline V gene (reference sequence). The ends lost 9 bases at V and 4 bases at J; junction bases unmatched: 8. DNA of the CDR3: TGTGCCACTAGGGACAGCCTAACCACCGGGGAGCTGTTTTTT. Translation gives CATRDSLTTGELFF.

This clonotype was seen ten or more times. J is TRBJ1-3 and V is TRBV7-2; D ambiguous. The germline CDR1 and CDR2 sequences are SGHTA and FQGNSA. This CDR3 contains 13 residues. The germline V and J ends were trimmed by 0 bases and 5 bases, with 5 bases remaining between them. The CDR3 loop is CASSLAERNTIYF. As DNA, the CDR3 is TGTGCCAGCAGCTTAGCGGAGAGAAACACCATATATTTT.

This clonotype was counted ten times or more. This rearrangement joins TRBV24-1 to TRBJ1-1, with D maybe TRBD1 (5 bases). Trimming shortened V by 7 bases and J by 4 bases, and 18 bases separated the two germline ends. Germline V gene lookup returns CDR1 KGHDR and CDR2 SFDVKD. The length of the CDR3 is 15 residues. The CDR3 coding sequence is TGTGCCACCAGGGGGGAAGGATCGGGAGCCACTGAAGCTTTCTTT. Residues: CATRGEGSGATEAFF.

This clonotype was detected many times. The rearrangement joins TRBV4-3 to TRBJ1-1; D possibly corresponds to TRBD1 (6 bases). The length of the CDR3 is 14 residues. V was pared by 0 bases and J by 3 bases, with 8 bases between. Germline V gene data show CDR1 as LGHNA and CDR2 as YSLEER. The CDR3 nucleotides read TGCGCCAGCAGCCAAGATTACAGGGACACTGAAGCTTTCTTT. Protein sequence: CASSQDYRDTEAFF.

V gene TRBV29-1 combines with J gene TRBJ2-6; 10 bases align to TRBD1. Germline CDR1 SQVTM, CDR2 ANQGSEA. The CDR3 extends over 15 amino acids. Germline trimming cut 7 bases from V and 0 bases from J; bases unmatched to any gene: 3. The CDR3 region is CSGRTGGSGANVLTF. In DNA, the CDR3 is TGCAGCGGTCGGACAGGGGGCTCTGGGGCCAACGTCCTGACTTTC.

This clonotype was detected a few times. The chain has TRBV4-2 and TRBJ1-2; D ambiguous. Per the germline V gene, CDR1 is LGHNA and CDR2 is YNFKEQ. This CDR3 contains 15 residues. V shed 0 bases and J shed 1 base, with 9 bases lying between them. The CDR3 nucleotides read TGTGCCAGCAGCCAAGATGGCGGGATTAACTATGGCTACACCTTC. Translating gives CASSQDGGINYGYTF.

This chain uses TRBV6-1 with TRBJ1-1; D gene uncertain. Germline V gene sequence: CDR1 MNHNS, CDR2 SASEGT. Trimming pared 6 bases from V and 4 bases from J, leaving 12 bases between. The CDR3 contains 13 residues. The CDR3 bases are TGTGCCAGCAGGGGAGGGTCGGCCACTGAAGCTTTCTTT. This translates into CASRGGSATEAFF.

This clonotype was observed a few times. V is TRBV20-1 and J is TRBJ1-4; 11 bases match TRBD1. V lost 1 base, J lost 7 bases, and 5 bases stayed unmatched. CDR1 DFQATT and CDR2 SNEGSKA come from the germline V gene (reference sequence). This CDR3 spans 15 amino acids. DNA for the CDR3: TGCAGTGCTAGAGCTCCTGGGACAGGGGGTGAAAAACTGTTTTTT. This gives the protein CSARAPGTGGEKLFF.

J is TRBJ2-3 and V is TRBV7-9; D is uncertain. This CDR3 is 15 amino acids long. V was clipped by 5 bases and J by 0 bases, with 12 bases between them. Germline V gene lookup returns CDR1 SEHNR and CDR2 FQNEAQ (reference sequence). CDR3 region: CASSRTTTSTDTQYF. The CDR3, as DNA: TGTGCCAGCAGCCGGACCACAACTAGCACAGATACGCAGTATTTT.

The sample holds a few counts of this clonotype. The J gene is TRBJ1-5, the V gene TRBV19; 9 nucleotides align to TRBD1. CDR1 and CDR2 (germline): LNHDA, SQIVND (reference sequence). V trimming: 4 bases; J trimming: 3 bases; junction bases outside the gene matches: 4. The CDR3 is 15 residues long. Here the CDR3 DNA reads TGTGCCAGTAGTACCCGGGACAGGGCCAATCAGCCCCAGCATTTT. This sequence encodes CASSTRDRANQPQHF.

The chain couples TRBV18 to TRBJ2-7; D is perhaps TRBD1 (5 bases). The CDR3 loop spans 13 amino acids. Trimming left V 3 bases short and J 4 bases short, with 10 bases between. Germline V CDR1 and CDR2: KGHSH, LQKENI. The chain's CDR3 is CASSPRAEYEQYF. For the CDR3, the DNA is TGTGCCAGCTCACCCAGGGCTGAATACGAGCAGTACTTC.

This clonotype was picked up a small number of times. The genes are TRBV28 and TRBJ2-7; TRBD1 or TRBD2 may be the D gene (5 bases each). Germline CDR1 is MDHEN and CDR2 is SYDVKM. The CDR3 totals 11 residues. V lost 7 bases to trimming and J lost 4 bases, with 8 bases between them. The CDR3 reads CASNGGYEQYV. The CDR3 coding sequence is TGTGCCAGCAATGGGGGATACGAGCAGTACGTC.

In this sample, this clonotype turned up a few times. The chain has TRBV7-2 and TRBJ2-1, with D unresolved. V lost 5 bases to trimming and J lost 10 bases, with 18 bases between them. This CDR3 is 14 amino acids long. CDR1 and CDR2 (germline): SGHTA, FQGNSA. The CDR3 protein is CASSPPPHWREQFF. CDR3 nucleotide sequence: TGTGCCAGCAGCCCACCCCCTCACTGGCGAGAGCAGTTCTTC.

The chain employs TRBV28 and TRBJ1-2, with 7 nucleotides matching TRBD1. The germline gives CDR1 MDHEN, CDR2 SYDVKM. The V and J ends lost 5 bases and 0 bases, in that order; junction bases with no gene match: 3. CDR3 length: 14 residues. This chain's CDR3 is CASSIQGPNYGYTF. Written as DNA, the CDR3 is TGTGCCAGCAGTATACAGGGGCCTAACTATGGCTACACCTTC.

The V and J genes are TRBV6-6 and TRBJ1-6; perhaps TRBD1 as D (5 bases). V was pared by 0 bases and J by 11 bases, with 17 bases between. In germline, CDR1 is MNHNY, CDR2 SVGAGI (reference sequence). The CDR3 length is 16 residues. CDR3 in DNA: TGTGCCAGCAGTTACTCGAGGTCCGGGGCGTGGACACCCCTCCACTTT. Translating gives CASSYSRSGAWTPLHF.

This clonotype has a handful of counts. The chain carries TRBV6-2 or TRBV6-3 and TRBJ2-6; D could derive from TRBD1 or TRBD2 (5 bases each). The germline V gene encodes CDR1 MNHEY and CDR2 SVGEGT. There are 17 residues in the CDR3. V lost 6 bases and J lost 0, with 15 bases in between. The CDR3 nucleotides read TGTGCCAGCAGGGTTCGGGGCACGAGCTCTGGGGCCAACGTCCTGACTTTC. It specifies CASRVRGTSSGANVLTF.

This chain links TRBV20-1 with TRBJ1-2; D is possibly TRBD1 (5 bases). V was pared by 2 bases and J by 8 bases, with 18 bases between. This CDR3 spans 14 amino acids. Germline V gene sequence: CDR1 DFQATT, CDR2 SNEGSKA (reference sequence). This CDR3 is CSARLGAGRNGYTF. CDR3 coding DNA: TGCAGTGCTAGATTGGGTGCAGGGAGAAACGGCTACACCTTC.

This clonotype was seen only a few times. The chain joins TRBV2 to TRBJ1-1; D is uncertain. The CDR3 consists of 15 residues. V was trimmed by 1 base and J by 0 bases, leaving 9 bases between them. Germline V gene lookup returns CDR1 SNHLY and CDR2 FYNNEI. The CDR3 DNA reads TGTGCCAGCAGTGAAGATGTGGGCATGAACACTGAAGCTTTCTTT. Protein: CASSEDVGMNTEAFF.

This clonotype was seen many times. The genes are TRBV5-1 and TRBJ2-2; no firm D call. Per germline, CDR1 SGHRS and CDR2 YFSETQ. The CDR3 has 15 residues. The V end was cut by 3 bases, the J end by 1 base, with 10 bases between. Here the CDR3 DNA reads TGCGCCAGCAGCTACGGCCTCGGGAACACCGGGGAGCTGTTTTTT. Translated, it gives CASSYGLGNTGELFF.

The rearrangement uses TRBV5-4 and TRBJ2-1, with 7 bases identical to TRBD2. The CDR3 runs to 14 residues. CDR1 and CDR2 from the germline V gene are SGHNT and YYREEE (reference sequence). Germline trimming cut 1 base from V and 8 bases from J; bases unmatched to any gene: 6. The DNA for the CDR3 is TGTGCCAGCAGCTTGTCTGCTAGCGGCTATGAGCAGTTCTTC. Its protein product is CASSLSASGYEQFF.

This clonotype has at least ten counts. The V gene is TRBV15, the J gene TRBJ2-5; TRBD1 matches at 9 bases. Trimming removed 5 bases from V and 4 bases from J; junction bases left unmatched: 5. The germline CDR1 and CDR2 sequences are LNHNV and YYDKDF (reference sequence). The CDR3 runs to 14 residues. CDR3 loop: CATSERTGAETQYF. The DNA of the CDR3 is TGTGCCACCAGCGAGAGGACAGGGGCAGAGACCCAGTACTTC.